This is a list of T cell receptor beta chains from one sample in a study of blood T cell repertoires in COVID-19. TCRdb's table, derived via immunoSEQ multiplex PCR, lists solely in-frame clones and lacks some. The sample shows 95,000 to 100,000 clones, 92% of them seen only once. Sequencing was carried out using peripheral blood. The receptors were gathered from a man aged 45 to 65 with active COVID-19. The CDR3 runs from the conserved cysteine through the conserved F or W. Each record gives: V gene, D gene, J gene, clone size, CDR3 protein, CDR3 DNA. The D gene is left open where the match is weak. Only part of the rows carry a size: once, few, many, or a class if the clone is expanded.

>TRBV2|NA|TRBJ1-1|NA
CASNAEGNTEAFF
TGTGCCAGCAACGCGGAAGGAAACACTGAAGCTTTCTTT
>TRBV18|NA|TRBJ1-1|NA
CASSPRVSDMNTEAFF
TGTGCCAGCTCACCACGGGTATCGGACATGAACACTGAAGCTTTCTTT
>TRBV7-2|TRBD2|TRBJ2-5|NA
CASSSGLAGGPRQETQYF
TGTGCCAGCAGCTCAGGACTAGCGGGAGGGCCTCGGCAAGAGACCCAGTACTTC
>TRBV19|NA|TRBJ2-1|NA
CASKVLASGNEQFF
TGTGCCAGTAAAGTGCTAGCGTCGGGTAATGAGCAGTTCTTC
>TRBV2|TRBD1|TRBJ1-5|once
CASSGQGARNQPQHF
TGTGCCAGCAGTGGACAGGGGGCGCGCAATCAGCCCCAGCATTTT
>TRBV11-2|TRBD1|TRBJ2-7|NA
CASRVGGGQGQYEQYF
TGTGCCAGCAGGGTAGGGGGTGGACAGGGGCAATACGAGCAGTACTTC
>TRBV5-1|TRBD2|TRBJ2-2|once
CASSLPSGNTGELFF
TGCGCCAGCAGCTTGCCTAGCGGGAACACCGGGGAGCTGTTTTTT
>TRBV6-2/TRBV6-3|TRBD1|TRBJ2-7|NA
CASSFNRGRVNEQYF
TGTGCCAGCAGTTTCAACAGGGGTAGGGTGAACGAGCAGTACTTC
>TRBV29-1|TRBD1|TRBJ1-1|NA
CSVGWGQGAATEAFF
TGCAGCGTTGGTTGGGGACAGGGGGCAGCCACTGAAGCTTTCTTT
>TRBV19|NA|TRBJ1-1|few
CASSITVNTEAFF
TGTGCCAGTAGTATTACAGTGAACACTGAAGCTTTCTTT
>TRBV18|NA|TRBJ2-1|NA
CASSPSSSGDEQFF
TGTGCCAGCTCACCATCTAGCTCGGGCGATGAGCAGTTCTTC
>TRBV6-5|TRBD2|TRBJ2-1|NA
CASSPAGGGYNEQFF
TGTGCCAGCAGTCCTGCGGGAGGCGGCTACAATGAGCAGTTCTTC
>TRBV29-1|NA|TRBJ2-1|NA
CSARSGFYNEQFF
TGCAGCGCTCGTTCAGGGTTTTACAATGAGCAGTTCTTC
>TRBV7-9|TRBD2|TRBJ2-1|NA
CASSPPRLTSATEQFF
TGTGCCAGCAGCCCCCCCCGGCTGACTAGCGCAACTGAGCAGTTCTTC
>TRBV27|NA|TRBJ1-2|NA
CASSSAGVGGYTF
TGTGCCAGCAGTTCTGCAGGGGTTGGGGGCTACACCTTC
>TRBV19|TRBD1|TRBJ1-6|NA
CASMRTGDINSPLHF
TGTGCCAGTATGCGGACAGGGGATATTAATTCACCCCTCCACTTT
>TRBV9|NA|TRBJ1-1|NA
CASSVGERNTEAFF
TGTGCCAGCAGCGTAGGCGAGAGGAACACTGAAGCTTTCTTT
>TRBV7-2|NA|TRBJ1-5|NA
CASSLQGNQPQHF
TGTGCCAGCAGCTTACAGGGGAATCAGCCCCAGCATTTT
>TRBV5-1|NA|TRBJ1-3|NA
CASSLDRASSGNTIYF
TGCGCCAGCAGCTTGGACAGGGCCTCCTCTGGAAACACCATATATTTT
>TRBV12-5|NA|TRBJ1-1|NA
CASGYREDTEAFF
TGTGCTAGTGGCTATCGGGAGGACACTGAAGCTTTCTTT
>TRBV28|NA|TRBJ1-1|NA
CASSFGGGMNTEAFF
TGTGCCAGCAGTTTTGGGGGGGGTATGAACACTGAAGCTTTCTTT
>TRBV3-1/TRBV3-2|NA|TRBJ1-2|once
CASSRADKNYGYTF
TGTGCCAGCAGCCGGGCGGACAAGAACTATGGCTACACCTTC
>TRBV6-1|TRBD2|TRBJ2-4|NA
CASSEVRSGRAEKNIQYF
TGTGCCAGCAGTGAGGTCCGTAGCGGGAGGGCCGAGAAAAACATTCAGTACTTC
>TRBV21-1|NA|TRBJ2-3|NA
CASSKGKRGMQGVGDTQYF
TGTGCCAGCAGCAAAGGTAAGCGGGGGATGCAGGGGGTGGGAGATACGCAGTATTTT
>TRBV3-1/TRBV3-2|NA|TRBJ1-1|NA
CASSHEGRTEAFF
TGTGCCAGCAGCCACGAAGGGAGGACTGAAGCTTTCTTT
>TRBV19|NA|TRBJ1-2|NA
CASDRRGYGYTF
TGTGCCAGTGATCGGAGGGGATATGGCTACACCTTC
>TRBV30|TRBD1|TRBJ1-5|NA
CALYRGDNQPQHF
TGTGCCTTATACAGGGGGGACAATCAGCCCCAGCATTTT
>TRBV10-2|TRBD1|TRBJ1-4|NA
CASGDRSRATNEKLFF
TGCGCCAGCGGGGACAGGTCGCGTGCAACTAATGAAAAACTGTTTTTT
>TRBV5-5|NA|TRBJ2-7|NA
CASSVRQEAYEQYF
TGTGCCAGCAGCGTCCGACAGGAAGCCTACGAGCAGTACTTC
>TRBV13|NA|TRBJ2-5|NA
CASSRPAEETQYF
TGTGCCAGCAGCCGACCGGCGGAAGAGACCCAGTACTTC
>TRBV6-5|TRBD1|TRBJ2-7|NA
CASSYSNRGPAYEQYF
TGTGCCAGCAGTTACTCGAACAGGGGCCCTGCCTACGAGCAGTACTTC
>TRBV5-4|TRBD1|TRBJ1-2|NA
CASSPPGTGGFGGYTF
TGTGCCAGCAGCCCTCCCGGGACAGGAGGATTTGGTGGCTACACCTTC
>TRBV9|TRBD2|TRBJ2-3|NA
CASSTLSGRATDTQYF
TGTGCCAGCAGCACCCTTAGCGGGAGGGCCACAGATACGCAGTATTTT
>TRBV7-9|NA|TRBJ1-4|NA
CASSLVGLPEKLFF
TGTGCCAGCAGCTTGGTTGGGCTTCCAGAAAAACTGTTTTTT
>TRBV5-6|NA|TRBJ2-3|NA
CASSLVTGYMPDTQYF
TGTGCCAGCAGCTTGGTTACAGGCTACATGCCAGATACGCAGTATTTT
>TRBV28|TRBD2|TRBJ2-3|NA
CASSLSLAGDEDTQYF
TGTGCCAGCAGTTTAAGTCTAGCGGGAGATGAAGATACGCAGTATTTT
>TRBV5-1|TRBD1|TRBJ2-7|NA
CASSETGTAYYEQYF
TGCGCCAGCAGCGAGACCGGGACAGCCTACTACGAGCAGTACTTC
>TRBV19|TRBD2|TRBJ2-1|NA
CASRTSGPSYNEQFF
TGTGCCAGTAGGACTAGCGGTCCCTCATACAATGAGCAGTTCTTC
>TRBV19|NA|TRBJ2-3|NA
CASSIVSDTQYF
TGTGCCAGTAGTATCGTATCGGATACGCAGTATTTT
>TRBV5-1|NA|TRBJ2-3|NA
CASSLEAGDTDTQYF
TGCGCCAGCAGCTTGGAGGCAGGTGACACAGATACGCAGTATTTT
>TRBV9|NA|TRBJ1-4|NA
CASSPWEGEKLFF
TGTGCCAGCAGCCCGTGGGAGGGGGAAAAACTGTTTTTT
>TRBV23-1|NA|TRBJ2-7|NA
CASSRDRRLRLAPEGNEQYF
TGCGCCAGCAGTCGGGACAGACGCTTGCGGCTAGCGCCCGAGGGGAACGAGCAGTACTTC
>TRBV27|TRBD1|TRBJ2-7|NA
CASRNTGTDYLLSSYEQYF
TGTGCCAGCAGGAACACCGGGACAGATTACTTATTAAGCTCCTACGAGCAGTACTTC
>TRBV5-8|NA|TRBJ1-2|NA
CASSLGRDYGYTF
TGTGCCAGCAGCTTGGGCAGGGACTATGGCTACACCTTC
>TRBV12-3/TRBV12-4|TRBD2|TRBJ2-1|NA
CASSPRGGSEQFF
TGTGCCAGCAGTCCCCGGGGAGGGTCAGAGCAGTTCTTC
>TRBV5-1|NA|TRBJ2-5|NA
CASSSRRGGNQETQYF
TGCGCCAGCAGCTCACGCCGTGGGGGGAACCAAGAGACCCAGTACTTC
>TRBV19|TRBD1|TRBJ1-1|NA
CASSHRGPGVSSNTEAFF
TGTGCCAGTAGCCATAGGGGGCCAGGCGTCTCTTCAAACACTGAAGCTTTCTTT
>TRBV29-1|NA|TRBJ1-2|NA
CSVDQGNYGYTF
TGCAGCGTCGATCAGGGAAACTATGGCTACACCTTC
>TRBV19|NA|TRBJ1-5|once
CASTEGTYQPQHF
TGTGCCAGTACCGAAGGGACTTATCAGCCCCAGCATTTT
>TRBV2|NA|TRBJ2-2|NA
CASRQGYTGELFF
TGTGCCAGCAGACAGGGTTACACCGGGGAGCTGTTTTTT
>TRBV7-9|NA|TRBJ1-1|once
CASSFGGGGTEAFF
TGTGCCAGCAGCTTCGGTGGGGGGGGCACTGAAGCTTTCTTT
>TRBV6-6|NA|TRBJ2-2|NA
CASCGQTTGELFF
TGTGCCAGCTGCGGACAGACGACCGGGGAGCTGTTTTTT
>TRBV24-1|NA|TRBJ2-5|NA
CATSSGLRYQETQYF
TGTGCCACCAGCTCGGGACTCAGGTACCAAGAGACCCAGTACTTC
>TRBV6-1|TRBD2|TRBJ2-2|NA
CASSEGSGAPRAGELFF
TGTGCCAGCAGTGAGGGAAGCGGGGCACCGAGGGCCGGGGAGCTGTTTTTT
>TRBV24-1|TRBD2|TRBJ2-1|once
CATSAWTSGSSEQFF
TGTGCCACCAGTGCCTGGACTAGCGGGAGCTCTGAGCAGTTCTTC
>TRBV5-1|TRBD1|TRBJ2-2|once
CASSLVTGGSAGELFF
TGCGCCAGCAGCTTGGTGACAGGGGGCTCAGCCGGGGAGCTGTTTTTT
>TRBV21-1|NA|TRBJ1-1|NA
CASTTPRTGIGISTEAFF
TGTGCCAGCACCACTCCTAGGACAGGGATCGGAATTTCCACTGAAGCTTTCTTT
>TRBV5-6|TRBD1|TRBJ2-2|NA
CASSPGTGGTTGELFF
TGTGCCAGCAGCCCCGGGACAGGGGGGACCACCGGGGAGCTGTTTTTT
>TRBV3-1/TRBV3-2|TRBD1|TRBJ2-7|NA
CASSRGSGTGGFKTPYEQYF
TGTGCCAGCAGCCGAGGGAGCGGGACAGGGGGATTTAAAACACCTTACGAGCAGTACTTC